Shown below are 14 T cell receptor beta chains from a single sample sequenced in a study of blood T cell repertoires in COVID-19. The table came from immunoSEQ multiplex PCR; TCRdb's copy has only in-frame clones and leaves some out. The repertoire holds about 120,000 clones, with around 78% as singletons. Sequenced input: peripheral blood. These receptors were collected from a man aged 25-40 years with acute or convalescent COVID-19.

The rearrangement uses TRBV3-1 (or the pseudogene TRBV3-2) and TRBJ2-6, with TRBD2 matching 9 bases. V dropped 0 bases and J dropped 0; count of bases not matched to a gene: 9. The CDR3 is 20 amino acids. The germline V gene encodes CDR1 LGHDT and CDR2 YNNKEL (reference sequence). The CDR3 bases are TGTGCCAGCAGCCAAGAAACCCGACTAGCGGTATACTCTGGGGCCAACGTCCTGACTTTC. Amino acids: CASSQETRLAVYSGANVLTF.

CDR3 sequence (DNA): TGCAGCGTTGAGAGACTGGATAGCAATCAGCCCCAGCATTTT. Its translation: CSVERLDSNQPQHF. This chain connects TRBV29-1 to TRBJ1-5; D ambiguous. Trimming left V 3 bases short and J 0 bases short, with 9 bases between. Germline assignment: CDR1 SQVTM and CDR2 ANQGSEA. This CDR3 spans 14 amino acids.

The chain employs TRBV10-1 and TRBJ1-1; unclear D gene. The CDR3 is 15 residues long. The germline V gene encodes CDR1 WNHNN and CDR2 SYGVQD (reference sequence). V lost 0 bases to trimming and J lost 0 bases, with 8 bases between them. CDR3 sequence: CASSESEGVNTEAFF. The CDR3 DNA reads TGCGCCAGCAGTGAGTCGGAGGGAGTGAACACTGAAGCTTTCTTT.

The V and J genes are TRBV9 and TRBJ2-1, with 10 bases lining up with TRBD2. With 4 bases clipped from V and 6 bases from J, the junction kept 7 bases outside the gene matches. Germline V gene sequence: CDR1 SGDLS, CDR2 YYNGEE. CDR3 length equals 15 residues. This chain's CDR3 is CASSLSGTSVNEQFF. CDR3 DNA sequence: TGTGCCAGCAGCCTGTCCGGGACTAGCGTCAATGAGCAGTTCTTC.

This clone was observed a handful of times. The chain is built from TRBV7-9 and TRBJ1-2; perhaps TRBD1 as D (6 bases). The CDR3 contains 14 residues. Per germline, CDR1 SEHNR and CDR2 FQNEAQ (reference sequence). The ends were cut back, 8 bases at V and 7 bases at J, with 20 bases in the middle. Here the CDR3 reads CASRRPGDTSGYTF. In DNA, the CDR3 is TGTGCCAGCCGGCGGCCAGGGGATACTTCTGGCTACACCTTC. The entire variable domain, with the rest obtained from reference TRBV7-9 and TRBJ1-2, is as follows: DTGVSQNPRHKITKRGQNVTFRCDPISEHNRLYWYRQTLGQGPEFLTYFQNEAQLEKSRLLSDRFSAERPKGSFSTLEIQRTEQGDSAMYLCASRRPGDTSGYTFGSGTRLTVV.

Comments on this clone: Germline is not matched at one junction end, which may reflect a read error. V is TRBV7-7 and J is TRBJ1-3; D is ambiguous. The germline V gene encodes CDR1 SSHAT and CDR2 FNYEAQ (reference sequence). The CDR3 totals 13 residues. This CDR3 is CASSFQAGDTIYF. The CDR3 bases are TGTGCTAGCAGCTTCCAAGCCGGGGACACCATATATTTT.

The J gene is TRBJ2-1, the V gene TRBV3-1 (or the pseudogene TRBV3-2), with a possible D match to TRBD2 (6 bases). Germline-derived CDR1 and CDR2 are LGHDT and YNNKEL (reference sequence). This CDR3 has 18 residues. The V and J ends lost 0 bases and 8 bases respectively, with 23 bases between them. CDR3 protein: CASSQDYQVGGGGDEQFF. CDR3 nucleotides: TGTGCCAGCAGCCAAGATTATCAAGTTGGGGGAGGTGGGGATGAGCAGTTCTTC.

V gene TRBV7-8 combines with J gene TRBJ1-1; 7 bases match TRBD1. Trimming took 4 bases from V and 3 from J; bases not matched to a gene: 5. There are 14 residues in the CDR3. Germline CDR1 is SGHVS and CDR2 is FQNEAQ. CDR3 region: CASSSRTGYTEAFF. CDR3 nucleotides: TGTGCCAGCAGCTCGAGGACAGGATACACTGAAGCTTTCTTT.

This sequence joins TRBV19 and TRBJ1-4; 9 positions agree with TRBD1. This CDR3 region has 16 residues. The germline gives CDR1 LNHDA, CDR2 SQIVND (reference sequence). V lost 4 bases, J lost 5 bases, and 8 bases stayed unmatched. The CDR3 is CASSKGVGTGNEKLFF. CDR3 DNA sequence: TGTGCCAGTAGTAAGGGAGTCGGGACAGGGAATGAAAAACTGTTTTTT. Looking up the rest from reference TRBV19 and TRBJ1-4 gives the full variable domain: DGGITQSPKYLFRKEGQNVTLSCEQNLNHDAMYWYRQDPGQGLRLIYYSQIVNDFQKGDIAEGYSVSREKKESFPLTVTSAQKNPTAFYLCASSKGVGTGNEKLFFGSGTQLSVL.

This clone was seen only a few times. The chain uses TRBV7-9 and TRBJ2-7; TRBD1 is a possible D gene (5 bases). The CDR3 totals 13 residues. Trimming removed 4 bases at V and 1 base at J, with 8 bases between. CDR1 SEHNR and CDR2 FQNEAQ come from the germline V gene (reference sequence). CDR3 region: CASSSTASYEQYV. CDR3 bases: TGTGCCAGCAGCTCGACAGCTTCCTACGAGCAGTACGTC.

The chain is built from TRBV7-8 and TRBJ2-1; TRBD2 agrees at 12 bases. This CDR3 spans 15 amino acids. CDR1 is SGHVS, CDR2 FQNEAQ, per germline. Trimming took 1 base from V and 7 from J; bases not matched to a gene: 2. CDR3 in DNA: TGTGCCAGCAGCTTAGAACTAGCGGGGGGTAATGAGCAGTTCTTC. Amino acids: CASSLELAGGNEQFF.

The chain uses TRBV9 and TRBJ2-5; TRBD2 matches at 8 bases. This CDR3 is 14 amino acids long. Germline V lookup: CDR1 SGDLS, CDR2 YYNGEE. V shed 3 bases, J shed 1 base, and the junction held 2 bases outside the gene matches. The CDR3 DNA reads as TGTGCCAGCAGCGCGGGGGGGCTCCAAGAGACCCAGTACTTC. This encodes CASSAGGLQETQYF.

This sequence joins TRBV19 and TRBJ2-3; the D gene is possibly TRBD2 (6 bases). CDR3 size: 14 residues. Germline-derived CDR1 and CDR2 are LNHDA and SQIVND (reference sequence). Trimming removed 2 bases at V and 3 bases at J, with 9 bases between. The CDR3 protein is CASSIRRETDTQYF. The CDR3 DNA sequence: TGTGCCAGTAGTATAAGACGGGAGACAGATACGCAGTATTTT.

The chain has TRBV19 and TRBJ2-1, with 11 bases aligning to TRBD2. The germline CDR1 and CDR2 sequences are LNHDA and SQIVND (reference sequence). V dropped 8 bases and J dropped 4; count of bases not matched to a gene: 4. CDR3 length: 14 residues. The CDR3 loop reads CASGLAGTYNEQFF. The CDR3 nucleotides are TGTGCCAGTGGACTAGCGGGTACTTACAATGAGCAGTTCTTC.